The text below deals with one T cell receptor beta chain. The record originates from a study of T cells after yellow fever vaccination. Study in general: Where fractions had low cell numbers, libraries were prepared from them with the SMART-Seq v4 Ultra Low Input RNA kit. Findings and limits, study-wide: A secondary response was less intense yet reached its peak sooner, at day 5 versus 15. A large majority of primary-vaccination clones showed up again after the booster (about 97% CD4, roughly 88% CD8).

The CDR3 totals 16 residues. The V gene lost 0 bases and the J gene lost 8 bases, with 17 bases spanning the gap. The germline V gene has CDR1 MNHNS and CDR2 SASEGT. A 5'RACE template-switching step, the method used to make TCR cDNA, added a universal primer site and UMIs. MiXCR, applied by TCRdb to the 5' RACE reads, yields one record per CDR3 protein. The sample holds 100,000 or so distinct CDR3 sequences; almost 9% are singletons and the top ten take around 17%. The starting material was CD8+ T cells not binding an NS4B(214-222) dextramer, sorted from PBMCs, obtained roughly 15 days after the first yellow fever vaccination. The V call is TRBV6-1, the J call TRBJ2-4; D not certain. The TCR comes from a man aged 18 to 30 who received the YFV17D yellow fever vaccine. CDR3 coding DNA: TGTGCCAGCAGTGAAGCGTACGCGCGGTCAGGAGACATTCAGTACTTC. This encodes CASSEAYARSGDIQYF.